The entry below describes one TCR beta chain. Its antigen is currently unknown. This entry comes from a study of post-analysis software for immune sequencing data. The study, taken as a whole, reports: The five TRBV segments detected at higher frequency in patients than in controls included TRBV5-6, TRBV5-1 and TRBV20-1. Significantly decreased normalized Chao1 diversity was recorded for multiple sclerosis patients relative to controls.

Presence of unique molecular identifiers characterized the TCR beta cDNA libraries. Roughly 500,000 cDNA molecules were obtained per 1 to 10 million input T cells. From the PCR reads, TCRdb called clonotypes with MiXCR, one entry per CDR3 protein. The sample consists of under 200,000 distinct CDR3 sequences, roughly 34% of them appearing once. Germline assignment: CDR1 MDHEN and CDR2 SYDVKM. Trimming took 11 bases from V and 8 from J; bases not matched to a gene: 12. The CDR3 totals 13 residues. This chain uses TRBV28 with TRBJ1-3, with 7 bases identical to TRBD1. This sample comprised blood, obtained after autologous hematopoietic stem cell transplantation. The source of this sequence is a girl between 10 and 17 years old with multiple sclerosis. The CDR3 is CAGTPGGVDTIYF. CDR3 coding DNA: TGTGCCGGCACCCCAGGGGGAGTTGACACCATATATTTT.